Listed below are T cell receptor beta chains from one sample, sequenced in a study of T cell responses to AZD1222 COVID-19 vaccine. Assay used: immunoSEQ multiplex PCR; TCRdb lists only in-frame clones, some missing. The table shows about 190,000 clones, with around 92% occurring only once. Here the sequenced sample was peripheral blood, taken on day 0 of AZD1222 vaccination. Receptors originate from an adult in good health. Each CDR3 is given with its conserved first and last residue. Fields, in order: V gene, clone size, D gene, J gene, CDR3 protein, CDR3 DNA. A D gene is named only where the DNA matches it firmly. Rows give clone size only sometimes, using once, few, many, or a class for an expanded clone.

V: TRBV27; size: NA; D: NA; J: TRBJ1-5; CDR3: CASSSQGGPQHF; DNA: TGTGCCAGCAGTAGCCAAGGTGGGCCCCAGCATTTT
V: TRBV2; size: NA; D: TRBD2; J: TRBJ2-2; CDR3: CASRLTSGSGELFF; DNA: TGTGCCAGCAGGCTGACTAGCGGCAGCGGGGAGCTGTTTTTT
V: TRBV7-2; size: NA; D: TRBD2; J: TRBJ2-4; CDR3: CASSLASGENIQYF; DNA: TGTGCCAGCAGCTTAGCCAGCGGGGAAAACATTCAGTACTTC
V: TRBV2; size: NA; D: TRBD1; J: TRBJ1-6; CDR3: CASSEGLAGGRFFHF; DNA: TGTGCCAGCAGTGAAGGTCTTGCAGGGGGCCGCTTTTTCCACTTT
V: TRBV25-1; size: NA; D: TRBD2; J: TRBJ2-3; CDR3: CASSAVAGSTDTQYF; DNA: TGTGCCAGCAGTGCTGTAGCGGGGAGCACAGATACGCAGTATTTT
V: TRBV7-2; size: once; D: NA; J: TRBJ2-6; CDR3: CASSPQFSEANVLTF; DNA: TGTGCCAGCAGCCCACAGTTCTCAGAGGCCAACGTCCTGACTTTC
V: TRBV28; size: NA; D: NA; J: TRBJ1-5; CDR3: CASSLFAGAGNQPQHF; DNA: TGTGCCAGCAGTTTATTTGCCGGGGCGGGCAATCAGCCCCAGCATTTT
V: TRBV6-5; size: NA; D: NA; J: TRBJ1-1; CDR3: CASSSLTDSNTEAFF; DNA: TGTGCCAGCAGTTCCCTGACAGACTCGAACACTGAAGCTTTCTTT
V: TRBV19; size: once; D: NA; J: TRBJ1-6; CDR3: CASSQGGSYNSPLHF; DNA: TGTGCCAGTAGTCAGGGAGGCTCCTATAATTCACCCCTCCACTTT
V: TRBV5-1; size: NA; D: NA; J: TRBJ1-4; CDR3: CASRRGVNEKLFF; DNA: TGCGCCAGCAGACGGGGGGTAAATGAAAAACTGTTTTTT
V: TRBV7-9; size: NA; D: NA; J: TRBJ2-7; CDR3: CASSFGTDEQYF; DNA: TGTGCCAGCAGCTTTGGGACGGACGAGCAGTACTTC
V: TRBV6-6; size: NA; D: TRBD2; J: TRBJ2-1; CDR3: CASSYLIGGGANEQFF; DNA: TGTGCCAGCAGTTACTTGATTGGCGGGGGGGCTAATGAGCAGTTCTTC
V: TRBV14; size: NA; D: NA; J: TRBJ2-1; CDR3: CASSQARYNEQFF; DNA: TGTGCCAGCAGCCAAGCCAGATACAATGAGCAGTTCTTC
V: TRBV3-1/TRBV3-2; size: NA; D: NA; J: TRBJ2-1; CDR3: CASSQTRIRGEQFF; DNA: TGTGCCAGCAGCCAAACGAGGATAAGGGGTGAGCAGTTCTTC
V: TRBV21-1; size: NA; D: NA; J: TRBJ2-5; CDR3: CASSNPLAGGASLYQETQYF; DNA: TGTGCCAGCAGCAACCCCCTAGCGGGGGGGGCCTCGCTCTACCAAGAGACCCAGTACTTC
V: TRBV5-5; size: NA; D: NA; J: TRBJ1-6; CDR3: CASSLLSGQRNSPLHF; DNA: TGTGCCAGCAGCTTGCTCTCGGGACAACGGAATTCACCCCTCCACTTT
V: TRBV5-1; size: NA; D: TRBD1; J: TRBJ2-1; CDR3: CASSLEGTAYNEQFF; DNA: TGCGCCAGCAGCTTGGAAGGGACAGCGTACAATGAGCAGTTCTTC
V: TRBV5-4; size: NA; D: TRBD1; J: TRBJ1-1; CDR3: CASSKQQGAGTEAFF; DNA: TGTGCCAGCAGCAAACAACAGGGGGCTGGCACTGAAGCTTTCTTT
V: TRBV4-2; size: NA; D: NA; J: TRBJ2-7; CDR3: CASSHTQPRPGREQYF; DNA: TGTGCCAGCAGCCACACCCAACCACGCCCGGGGAGGGAGCAGTACTTC
V: TRBV24-1; size: NA; D: NA; J: TRBJ1-2; CDR3: CATSSGRNYGYTF; DNA: TGTGCCACCAGTTCCGGCAGAAACTATGGCTACACCTTC
V: TRBV30; size: few; D: NA; J: TRBJ2-1; CDR3: CAWRDSWVQFF; DNA: TGTGCCTGGAGGGACAGTTGGGTACAGTTCTTC
V: TRBV5-1; size: NA; D: NA; J: TRBJ2-7; CDR3: CASSFGYEQYF; DNA: TGCGCCAGCAGCTTCGGGTACGAGCAGTACTTC
V: TRBV7-2; size: once; D: NA; J: TRBJ2-3; CDR3: CASSLGRGGLAPADTQYF; DNA: TGTGCCAGCAGCTTAGGCCGGGGTGGGCTAGCTCCTGCAGATACGCAGTATTTT
V: TRBV7-9; size: once; D: NA; J: TRBJ2-3; CDR3: CASSLDQRGDTQYF; DNA: TGTGCCAGCAGCTTAGATCAGCGAGGAGATACGCAGTATTTT
V: TRBV18; size: NA; D: TRBD1; J: TRBJ2-5; CDR3: CASSPPGQLYQETQYF; DNA: TGTGCCAGCTCACCACCGGGACAGCTTTACCAAGAGACCCAGTACTTC
V: TRBV19; size: NA; D: NA; J: TRBJ1-3; CDR3: CASSMVRLPGNTIYF; DNA: TGTGCCAGTAGTATGGTTAGGCTCCCTGGAAACACCATATATTTT